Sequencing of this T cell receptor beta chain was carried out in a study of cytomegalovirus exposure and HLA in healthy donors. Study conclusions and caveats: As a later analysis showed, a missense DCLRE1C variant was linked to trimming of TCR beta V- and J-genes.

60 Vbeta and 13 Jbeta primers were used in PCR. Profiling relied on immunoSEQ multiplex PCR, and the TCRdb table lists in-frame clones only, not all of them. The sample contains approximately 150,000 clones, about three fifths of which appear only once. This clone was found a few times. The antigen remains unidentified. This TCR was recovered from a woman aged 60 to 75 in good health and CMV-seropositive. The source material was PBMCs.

CDR3 region: CATSRDFEELNEQFF. For the CDR3, the DNA is TGTGCCACCAGCAGAGATTTTGAGGAGCTGAATGAGCAGTTCTTC. The chain recombines TRBV15 with TRBJ2-1; D unresolved. This CDR3 has 15 residues. V was pared by 0 bases and J by 7 bases, with 13 bases between. Germline-derived CDR1 and CDR2 are LNHNV and YYDKDF (reference sequence).